This TCR beta chain stems from a study of cytomegalovirus exposure and HLA in healthy donors. Notes on this clone: Its antigen is as yet unknown. In the same sample, other DNA sequences code for this CDR3.

The PCR ran on 60 Vbeta and 13 Jbeta primers. Assay used: immunoSEQ multiplex PCR; TCRdb lists only in-frame clones, some missing. In the table there are some 120,000 clones, 81% of which are singletons. Study-wide findings and caveats: Later work showed greater clonal expansion in HLA-associated TCR beta chains than in equally common others. The authors enumerated roughly 160 TCR beta chains as linked to cytomegalovirus.

Material: PBMCs. This TCR derives from a woman in her twenties or thirties in good health and CMV-seronegative.

CDR3 DNA sequence: TGTGCCAGCAGTCGATTACACCCGGGAACACAAGAGACCCAGTACTTC. It yields the protein CASSRLHPGTQETQYF. The rearrangement uses TRBV27 and TRBJ2-5, with D perhaps TRBD2 (5 bases). Germline loops: CDR1 MNHEY, CDR2 SMNVEV (reference sequence). This CDR3 has 16 amino acids. Trimming took 5 bases from V and 2 from J, leaving 18 bases between them.